This T cell receptor beta chain was documented in a study of blood T cell repertoires in COVID-19. Turning to the study itself: Whether acute or convalescent, the COVID-19 samples came from the United States, Italy and Spain. From T cells, B-cell-depleted T cells, or PBMCs came the material, which was cDNA or gDNA.

Original processing notes: Reference gene primer amplification gave nucleated cell count estimates. This table comes from immunoSEQ multiplex PCR, and its TCRdb copy is limited to in-frame clones, with some not included. The D gene and trimming were derived from the DNA, and the V and J assignments and clone size from that table. The data show some 400,000 clones, roughly nine tenths seen once. Cohort assignment relied on participant-reported clinical history. V lost 3 bases and J 6 bases, leaving 7 bases between the germline ends. Germline CDR1 is SGHDT and CDR2 is YYEEEE. The CDR3 has 12 residues. The specimen sequenced was PBMCs or T cells enriched from blood (not recorded which). The sequence was obtained from a woman aged 35 to 49 who had been exposed to COVID-19. This chain joins TRBV5-6 and TRBJ2-1; D gene unclear. DNA of the CDR3: TGTGCCAGCAGCTACTATGGCAATGAGCAGTTCTTC. This sequence encodes CASSYYGNEQFF.